There are many counts of the clone carrying this T cell receptor beta chain. Its antigen is undetermined. Trimming took 6 bases from V and 0 from J, leaving 17 bases between them. The CDR3 contains 16 residues. Germline V CDR1 and CDR2: SGHVS, FQNEAQ. This specimen comes from a study of glioma-infiltrating T cells. Study findings and constraints: Very few CDR3 sequences were shared between tissue and blood. Non-neoplastic patients had below-expected tissue-blood divergence, while all gliomas exceeded expectation.

The iRepertoire nested amplicon-rescue multiplex PCR amplified TCR alpha and beta CDR3s from RNA. Tissue mRNA or PBMC total RNA, roughly 85-450 ng, went into one-step reverse transcription and amplification. TCRdb used MiXCR to reprocess the multiplex PCR reads, holding one entry per CDR3 protein. The profile covers about 3,900 distinct CDR3 sequences, with roughly 30% appearing a single time and roughly 26% taken by the ten largest. This TCR derives from a human donor with low-grade glioma or glioblastoma, undergoing nonglioma brain surgery, or in good health (not recorded which). This chain connects TRBV7-8 to TRBJ1-1; D is uncertain. The sample was glioma tissue, nonneoplastic brain tissue, or PBMCs (not recorded which). As DNA, the CDR3 is TGTGCCAGCAGGCGGACGGCAGGTACCATGAACACTGAAGCTTTCTTT. As protein: CASRRTAGTMNTEAFF.